This TCR beta chain stems from a study of blood T cells in healthy people across ages. Overall study: Roughly one uniquely barcoded beta molecule per two T cells was captured.

Notes on the study in general: Fewer expanded clones and more diversity marked long-lived versus aged donors.

For the second PCR, which ran for about 7 to 11 cycles, a sample-barcoded 5' primer and a J-beta primer mix were used. Any given sample supplied a minimum of 3 million CDR3-containing paired-end reads. Each CDR3 protein gets one entry after TCRdb re-called the 5' RACE reads with MiXCR. Found here are about 1,600,000 distinct CDR3 sequences, around 39% of them singletons; the top ten hold 7.9%. Total RNA extraction produced at least 5 micrograms (per sample) for the study. Of note for this clonotype: Antigen specificity is unknown.

The CDR3 has 12 amino acids. Trimming stripped 5 bases from V and 8 bases from J, with 12 bases between. Germline CDR1 and CDR2: MNHNY and SVGAGI (reference sequence). The sequencing sample was made of blood. The chain links TRBV6-6 to TRBJ1-2; possibly TRBD1 for D (6 bases). The receptor's source is a woman aged 18-35 years in good health. CDR3 amino acids: CASSTGARGYTF. CDR3 DNA: TGTGCCAGCAGTACGGGGGCTCGGGGCTACACCTTC.